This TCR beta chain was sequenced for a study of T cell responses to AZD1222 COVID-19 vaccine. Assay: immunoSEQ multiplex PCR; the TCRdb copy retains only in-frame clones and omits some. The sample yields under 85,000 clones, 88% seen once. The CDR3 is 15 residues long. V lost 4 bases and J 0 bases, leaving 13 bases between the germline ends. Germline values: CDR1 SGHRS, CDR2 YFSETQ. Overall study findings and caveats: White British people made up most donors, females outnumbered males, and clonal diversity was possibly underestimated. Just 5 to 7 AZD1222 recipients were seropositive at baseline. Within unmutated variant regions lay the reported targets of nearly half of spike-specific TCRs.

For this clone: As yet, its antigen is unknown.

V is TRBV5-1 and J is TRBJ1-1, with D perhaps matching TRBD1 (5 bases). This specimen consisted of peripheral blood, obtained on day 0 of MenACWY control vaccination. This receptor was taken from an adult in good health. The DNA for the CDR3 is TGCGCCAGCAGCCTTGGTGGGGGGGTGAACACTGAAGCTTTCTTT. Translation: CASSLGGGVNTEAFF.